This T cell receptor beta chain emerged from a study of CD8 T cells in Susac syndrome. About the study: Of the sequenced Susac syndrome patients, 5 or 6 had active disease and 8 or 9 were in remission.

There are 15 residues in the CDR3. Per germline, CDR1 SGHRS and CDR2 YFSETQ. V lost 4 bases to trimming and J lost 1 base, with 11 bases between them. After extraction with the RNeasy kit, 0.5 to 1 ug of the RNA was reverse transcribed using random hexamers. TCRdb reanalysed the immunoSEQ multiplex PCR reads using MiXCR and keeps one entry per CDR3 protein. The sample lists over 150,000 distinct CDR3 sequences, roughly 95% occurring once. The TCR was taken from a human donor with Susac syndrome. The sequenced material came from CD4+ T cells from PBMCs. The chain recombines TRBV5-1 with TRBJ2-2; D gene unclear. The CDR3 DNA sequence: TGCGCCAGCAGCATGGACGGTATGAACACCGGGGAGCTGTTTTTT. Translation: CASSMDGMNTGELFF.